This TCR beta chain derives from a study of OX40 agonist ivuxolimab in advanced cancers. Germline V gene data show CDR1 as SNHLY and CDR2 as FYNNEI. The ends were cut back, 3 bases at V and 6 bases at J, with 12 bases in the middle. The CDR3 loop spans 14 amino acids. Some clones are missing from TCRdb's copy, which holds only in-frame ones; the method was immunoSEQ multiplex PCR. This sample carries fewer than 75,000 clones, 87% of them seen once, and the ten largest clones take 0.6% to 0.7%. The V and J genes are TRBV2 and TRBJ1-5; D possibly corresponds to TRBD1 (5 bases). The sequence derives from an adult with an advanced solid tumor such as melanoma, head and neck, liver or kidney cancer. The source was CD4+ or CD8+ T cells sorted from blood, collected in a trial of the OX40 agonist ivuxolimab. The CDR3, as DNA: TGTGCCAGCAGTGACGAGGGTGGGGGTCAGCCCCAGCATTTT. It codes for CASSDEGGGQPQHF.